The sequence of this TCR beta chain was determined in a study of control samples from healthy donors and cancer patients. Repertoires were generated with immunoSEQ multiplex PCR, while TCRdb's copy carries only in-frame clones and drops some. There are some 180,000 clones in the sample, with 2.2% held by the top ten. The CDR3 runs to 14 residues. In germline, CDR1 is DFQATT, CDR2 SNEGSKA (reference sequence). The V and J ends lost 3 bases and 4 bases respectively, with 13 bases between them. The receptor was derived from a woman between 25 and 40 years old in good health. The V and J genes are TRBV20-1 and TRBJ1-5; a possible D gene is TRBD1 (5 bases). The material sequenced was blood. The CDR3 spells CSASTGRTNQPQHF. The CDR3 coding sequence is TGCAGTGCTAGTACAGGACGGACAAATCAGCCCCAGCATTTT.